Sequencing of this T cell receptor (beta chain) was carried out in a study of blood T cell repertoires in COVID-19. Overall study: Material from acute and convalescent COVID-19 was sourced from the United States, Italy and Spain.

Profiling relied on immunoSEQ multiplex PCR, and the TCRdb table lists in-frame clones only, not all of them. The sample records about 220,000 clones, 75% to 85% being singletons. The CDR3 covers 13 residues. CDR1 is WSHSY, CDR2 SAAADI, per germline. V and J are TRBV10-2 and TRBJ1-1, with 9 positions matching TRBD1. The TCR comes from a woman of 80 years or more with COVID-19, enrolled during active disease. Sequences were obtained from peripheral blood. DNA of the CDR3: TGCGCAGGAAGGGCGGACAGGGGCACTGAAGCTTTCTTT. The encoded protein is CAGRADRGTEAFF.